This entry concerns a single T cell receptor beta chain. Its antigen is currently unknown. CD45RO-negative, CCR7-positively selected cells formed the naive CD8 fraction, excluding terminally differentiated effector memory CD45RA+ cells. Between the trimmed V and J ends, which lost 3 bases and 6 bases, there was a span of 21 bases. This CDR3 has 16 amino acids. Germline V gene data show CDR1 as LNHDA and CDR2 as SQIVND (reference sequence). The source of the sample is a study of shared clonotypes between healthy human individuals. The data were produced by immunoSEQ multiplex PCR, yet TCRdb's version contains in-frame clones alone and is incomplete. The repertoire holds nearly 2 million clones, with over 85% as singletons. Study-level points and caveats: Generation probabilities were higher for clonotypes shared across all four sorted-subset donors than for unshared ones. Shared clonotypes: roughly 4.5% naive CD4, roughly 3.8% naive CD8, about 2.5% memory CD4, about 0.4% memory CD8.

The receptor was isolated from a man between 18 and 35 years old in good health. Material for sequencing was naive CD8+ T cells sorted from blood. The genes are TRBV19 and TRBJ2-7; D is ambiguous. CDR3 loop: CASSIFKGFGDSEQYF. Here the CDR3 DNA reads TGTGCCAGTAGTATTTTCAAGGGTTTCGGAGACTCCGAGCAGTACTTC.